This TCR beta chain was documented in a study of OX40 agonist ivuxolimab in advanced cancers. Looking at the study overall: From 23 to 79 years was the age range, with a mean of about 54 years, and 65% to 90% were male. The study, taken as a whole, reports: Among the nonresponders, some also had low normalized T-cell clonal expansion. Clonal expansion was seen in CD4+ and CD8+ blood T cells by week 6 at 0.1 to 3.0 mg/kg.

Autoimmune disease history or systemic immunosuppression meant exclusion. Trimming took off 1 base at V and 5 bases at J, with 13 bases between the two ends. The CDR3 is 15 residues long. In germline, CDR1 is SGHRS, CDR2 YFSETQ. Produced via immunoSEQ multiplex PCR; TCRdb's table is partial and in-frame only. The sample includes approximately 46,000 clones, about 74% seen only once; the top ten take about 2.6%. This clone appeared a single time. Its antigen is currently unknown. The receptor's source is an adult with an advanced solid tumor such as melanoma, head and neck, liver or kidney cancer. The source material was CD4+ or CD8+ T cells sorted from blood, sampled in a trial of the OX40 agonist ivuxolimab. The J gene is TRBJ2-1, the V gene TRBV5-1; TRBD1 might be the D (6 bases). The DNA of the CDR3 is TGCGCCAGCAGCTTGTTTCAGGGGACGAACAATGAGCAGTTCTTC. Protein sequence: CASSLFQGTNNEQFF.